Each of the 27 T cell receptor beta chains below was sequenced from the same sample in a study of CD8+ T cells in alopecia areata. As the sequencing template, cDNA was produced by extracting RNA and reverse transcribing it. Measured with immunoSEQ multiplex PCR; TCRdb has only the in-frame clones, and not every one. The table has 95,000 to 120,000 clones, 45% to 60% seen once. What was sequenced was NKG2D-low CD8+ T cells sorted from blood. Source of these receptors: a human donor with alopecia areata.

This chain uses TRBV2 with TRBJ2-1, with 11 nucleotides matching TRBD2. The CDR3 sequence is 18 residues long. Looked up from germline, CDR1 is SNHLY and CDR2 is FYNNEI. V trimming: 6 bases; J trimming: 4 bases; junction bases outside the gene matches: 14. The CDR3 is CASSDPGTSGDVYNEQFF. The DNA for the CDR3 is TGTGCCAGCAGCGACCCCGGGACTAGCGGAGACGTTTACAATGAGCAGTTCTTC. Looking up the rest from reference TRBV2 and TRBJ2-1 gives the full variable domain: EPEVTQTPSHQVTQMGQEVILRCVPISNHLYFYWYRQILGQKVEFLVSFYNNEISEKSEIFDDQFSVERPDGSNFTLKIRSTKLEDSAMYFCASSDPGTSGDVYNEQFFGPGTRLTVL.

This chain joins TRBV7-9 and TRBJ2-2; D uncertain. Trimming pared 1 base from V and 6 bases from J, leaving 6 bases between. The germline gives CDR1 SEHNR, CDR2 FQNEAQ (reference sequence). The CDR3 runs 13 residues. The CDR3 coding sequence is TGTGCCAGCAGCTTAGGCGCGCCCGGGGAGCTGTTTTTT. Its translation is CASSLGAPGELFF.

The chain carries TRBV28 and TRBJ1-2; 9 bases are shared with TRBD1. In germline, CDR1 is MDHEN, CDR2 SYDVKM. The CDR3 is 16 amino acids. Trimming at V came to 2 bases and at J to 1 base, leaving 5 bases not matched to a gene. DNA for the CDR3: TGTGCCAGCAGTTTAATTACAGGGGGCTATAACTATGGCTACACCTTC. It is translated as CASSLITGGYNYGYTF.

The rearrangement uses TRBV28 and TRBJ2-1; weak D call: TRBD1 (6 bases). Trimming left V 6 bases short and J 2 bases short, with 17 bases between. There are 16 residues in the CDR3. From germline, CDR1 is MDHEN and CDR2 SYDVKM. The CDR3 DNA is TGTGCCAGCAGCCGACCGACAGGCAAACCCTACAATGAGCAGTTCTTC. Protein product: CASSRPTGKPYNEQFF.

The J gene is TRBJ2-1, the V gene TRBV7-3; D remains ambiguous. The CDR3 has 12 amino acids. V was pared by 5 bases and J by 7 bases, with 9 bases between. Germline lookup yields CDR1 SGHTA and CDR2 FQGTGA. The CDR3 region is CASSTTWNEQFF. CDR3 sequence (DNA): TGTGCCAGCAGCACTACTTGGAATGAGCAGTTCTTC.

This chain connects TRBV28 to TRBJ2-1, with TRBD2 matching 8 bases. Looked up from germline, CDR1 is MDHEN and CDR2 is SYDVKM. This CDR3 region has 11 residues. The J segment lost 9 bases and the V segment lost 6 bases, leaving 1 base of the junction unmatched. CDR3 sequence reads: CASSSGGEQFF. The CDR3 DNA follows: TGTGCCAGCAGCAGCGGGGGTGAGCAGTTCTTC.

This rearrangement joins TRBV29-1 to TRBJ1-2, with D possibly matching TRBD1 (6 bases). This CDR3 has 15 residues. Trimming pared 2 bases from V and 0 bases from J, leaving 13 bases between. Germline assignment: CDR1 SQVTM and CDR2 ANQGSEA. The CDR3 DNA reads TGCAGCGTTGAATTTAGGGACAAGTCTAACTATGGCTACACCTTC. Its protein is CSVEFRDKSNYGYTF. Combining the CDR3 with reference TRBV29-1 and TRBJ1-2 gives the whole variable domain SAVISQKPSRDICQRGTSLTIQCQVDSQVTMMFWYRQQPGQSLTLIATANQGSEATYESGFVIDKFPISRPNLTFSTLTVSNMSPEDSSIYLCSVEFRDKSNYGYTFGSGTRLTVV.

The J gene is TRBJ2-2, the V gene TRBV5-1; D call uncertain. The CDR3 covers 12 residues. V lost 5 bases, J lost 0 bases, and 2 bases lay in between. The germline V gene has CDR1 SGHRS and CDR2 YFSETQ. In DNA, the CDR3 is TGCGCCAGCAGTCCGAACACCGGGGAGCTGTTTTTT. Protein sequence: CASSPNTGELFF.

V is TRBV5-4 and J is TRBJ2-7; the D is unclear. The CDR3 is 14 residues long. The V and J ends lost 4 bases and 7 bases respectively, with 18 bases between them. Looked up from germline, CDR1 is SGHNT and CDR2 is YYREEE (reference sequence). CDR3 sequence reads: CASSPTHAHREQYF. As DNA, the CDR3 is TGTGCCAGCAGCCCGACCCACGCTCATAGGGAGCAGTACTTC.

This clone appeared a few times. V and J are TRBV5-1 and TRBJ2-6, with D perhaps TRBD2 (5 bases). Trimming stripped 4 bases from V and 2 bases from J, with 10 bases between. The CDR3 runs to 15 residues. Germline assignment: CDR1 SGHRS and CDR2 YFSETQ. In nucleotides, the CDR3 is TGCGCCAGCAGCCCCCGGGAACCTGGGGCCAACGTCCTGACTTTC. Its translation is CASSPREPGANVLTF.

In its sample, this clone was seen a few times. This rearrangement joins TRBV6-1 to TRBJ2-7, with a tentative D call TRBD1 (6 bases). The CDR3 consists of 15 residues. From germline, CDR1 is MNHNS and CDR2 SASEGT. V was cut by 6 bases and J by 7 bases, with 22 bases left in between. The DNA for the CDR3 is TGTGCCAGCAGAGACCCGGGACAAGGCATAGTTGAGCAGTACTTC. This gives the protein CASRDPGQGIVEQYF.

This clone was detected only once. The J gene is TRBJ2-7, the V gene TRBV7-6; D tentatively fits TRBD1 or TRBD2 (5 bases each). The CDR3 has 13 amino acids. Germline CDR1 is SGHVS and CDR2 is FNYEAQ. V gave up 5 bases and J gave up 3 bases, with 11 bases separating them. The CDR3 DNA reads TGTGCCAGCAGCGTCGGGACGGACTACGAGCAGTACTTC. Translated: CASSVGTDYEQYF.

V is TRBV9 and J is TRBJ2-1; 10 bases align to TRBD2. The CDR3 extends over 16 amino acids. With V trimmed by 4 bases and J by 6 bases, 10 bases remained unmatched. Germline loops: CDR1 SGDLS, CDR2 YYNGEE. Here the CDR3 reads CASSPRPSGSTNEQFF. CDR3 bases: TGTGCCAGCAGCCCAAGACCTAGCGGGAGTACCAATGAGCAGTTCTTC.

The chain carries TRBV15 and TRBJ2-7; D remains unclear. CDR3 length: 11 amino acids. Germline V gene data show CDR1 as LNHNV and CDR2 as YYDKDF (reference sequence). V lost 4 bases, J lost 0 bases, and 1 base lay in between. CDR3 sequence: CATSNSYEQYF. The CDR3 nucleotides are TGTGCCACCAGCAACTCCTACGAGCAGTACTTC.

In this sample, this clone turned up many times. The V and J genes are TRBV7-6 and TRBJ1-5; TRBD1 aligns across 8 bases. V dropped 5 bases and J dropped 0; count of bases not matched to a gene: 12. This CDR3 is built from 18 residues. Germline V gene sequence: CDR1 SGHVS, CDR2 FNYEAQ. The CDR3 region has the DNA TGTGCCAGCAGCCCAACCCGGCAGGGGGCACATAGCAATCAGCCCCAGCATTTT. Translated, it gives CASSPTRQGAHSNQPQHF.

The V gene is TRBV30, the J gene TRBJ1-2; D is possibly TRBD1 (5 bases). The V gene's germline CDR1 is GTSNPN and CDR2 SVGIG (reference sequence). The CDR3 contains 12 residues. The V end was cut by 1 base, the J end by 6 bases, with 9 bases between. The CDR3 spells CAWSGGFDGYTF. In DNA form, the CDR3 reads TGTGCCTGGAGTGGGGGGTTCGATGGCTACACCTTC.

This clone was picked up one time. As DNA, the CDR3 is TGTGCCAGCAGTTTTAAGGACAGTGGATACAATGAGCAGTTCTTC. This translates into CASSFKDSGYNEQFF. This rearrangement joins TRBV27 to TRBJ2-1, with D perhaps TRBD1 (6 bases). Germline assignment: CDR1 MNHEY and CDR2 SMNVEV (reference sequence). V shed 3 bases and J shed 4 bases, with 13 bases lying between them. The CDR3 loop spans 15 amino acids.

The gene calls are TRBV27 and TRBJ1-4; D is possibly TRBD1 (6 bases). V lost 5 bases and J 8 bases, leaving 15 bases between the germline ends. Germline V gene data show CDR1 as MNHEY and CDR2 as SMNVEV (reference sequence). This CDR3 region has 14 residues. CDR3 nucleotide sequence: TGTGCCAGCAGTCATCGGTACAGGGCGGAAAAACTGTTTTTT. Protein product: CASSHRYRAEKLFF.

A few counts support this clone. The sample holds other DNA sequences that translate to the same CDR3. V usage is TRBV19 and J usage is TRBJ1-5; no reliable D call. V lost 7 bases and J 2 bases, leaving 6 bases between the germline ends. The CDR3 runs 12 residues. Per germline, CDR1 LNHDA and CDR2 SQIVND (reference sequence). The CDR3 loop is CASNLGNQPQHF. The CDR3 nucleotides are TGTGCCAGTAATTTGGGCAATCAGCCCCAGCATTTT.

The chain uses TRBV7-9 and TRBJ2-4, with unresolved D. The CDR3 sequence is 15 residues long. Between the trimmed V and J ends, which lost 4 bases and 0 bases, there was a span of 10 bases. Germline assignment: CDR1 SEHNR and CDR2 FQNEAQ (reference sequence). The CDR3 nucleotides read TGTGCCAGCAGCTCCCCAGGAATAGCCAAAAACATTCAGTACTTC. Translating it yields CASSSPGIAKNIQYF.

This clone has a handful of counts. V is TRBV30 and J is TRBJ2-5; the D is unclear. Trimming pared 3 bases from V and 2 bases from J, leaving 4 bases between. Germline V lookup: CDR1 GTSNPN, CDR2 SVGIG (reference sequence). The CDR3 is 11 amino acids. The DNA for the CDR3 is TGTGCCTGGAGGGCTCAAGAGACCCAGTACTTC. Translation: CAWRAQETQYF.

The rearrangement links TRBV2 to TRBJ1-2, with D unresolved. The CDR3 spans 16 residues. Trimming removed 8 bases at V and 1 base at J, with 20 bases between. CDR1 and CDR2 from the germline V gene are SNHLY and FYNNEI. CDR3 sequence (DNA): TGTGCCAGCTTCCCCACACCGAAAAGCGTTAACTATGGCTACACCTTC. This codes for CASFPTPKSVNYGYTF.

J is TRBJ2-7 and V is TRBV7-9; weak D call: TRBD1 (6 bases). This CDR3 has 12 residues. Trimming took off 4 bases at V and 3 bases at J, with 7 bases between the two ends. Germline V gives CDR1 SEHNR, CDR2 FQNEAQ (reference sequence). The CDR3 reads CASSSQGYEQYF. As DNA, the CDR3 is TGTGCCAGCAGCTCACAGGGCTACGAGCAGTACTTC.

The genes are TRBV7-3 and TRBJ2-5; D is ambiguous. The CDR3 loop spans 15 amino acids. Deletions cut 5 bases from V and 2 bases from J, with 15 bases between. Germline lookup yields CDR1 SGHTA and CDR2 FQGTGA. In DNA form, the CDR3 reads TGTGCCAGCAGCCCACTCGCGTCGGCGCAAGAGACCCAGTACTTC. Its protein product is CASSPLASAQETQYF.

The chain couples TRBV5-1 to TRBJ2-7; no firm D call. Germline V gives CDR1 SGHRS, CDR2 YFSETQ. V lost 0 bases and J 5 bases, leaving 6 bases between the germline ends. The CDR3 is made up of 12 amino acids. The CDR3 region has the DNA TGCGCCAGCAGCTTGGCTGGGCACGAGCAGTACTTC. It encodes CASSLAGHEQYF.

This clone was seen a few times. The genes are TRBV7-9 and TRBJ2-1; D assignment may be TRBD1 or TRBD2 (5 bases each). Germline-derived CDR1 and CDR2 are SEHNR and FQNEAQ (reference sequence). This CDR3 region has 15 residues. Trimming removed 7 bases at V and 5 bases at J, with 18 bases between. CDR3 in DNA: TGTGCCAGCAATCTGGCGAGGGGCCAGGACAATGAGCAGTTCTTC. As protein: CASNLARGQDNEQFF.

The chain links TRBV5-1 to TRBJ2-1, with D possibly being TRBD1 (6 bases). V was cut by 4 bases and J by 9 bases, with 14 bases left in between. Germline lookup yields CDR1 SGHRS and CDR2 YFSETQ. CDR3 length: 13 amino acids. As DNA, the CDR3 is TGCGCCAGCAGCGATGGACAGTCGGTTGAGCAGTTCTTC. This gives the protein CASSDGQSVEQFF.